This TCR beta chain was sequenced in a study of chemoradiotherapy in HPV16-positive cancers. Study observations and caveats: Non-HPV-specific T cells did not expand in tumors during treatment, whereas candidate HPV-specific clones and E7-related motifs did.

Clones were read by immunoSEQ multiplex PCR, and TCRdb kept only the in-frame ones, dropping some. The table includes about 8,100 clones, over 65% detected once. The CDR3 is 14 amino acids. Trimming removed 1 base at V and 11 bases at J, with 15 bases between. Germline CDR1 is LGHNA and CDR2 is YNFKEQ. This clone was detected a few times. Its antigen is not known. The chain links TRBV4-2 to TRBJ1-5; no clear D gene. Sampling was performed from a patient who underwent chemoradiotherapy. This TCR derives from a human donor with HPV-associated anogenital cancer. The CDR3: CASSQGITRGAQHF. The CDR3 DNA reads TGTGCCAGCAGCCAAGGTATAACGCGGGGTGCCCAGCATTTT.